The 22 T cell receptor beta chains below all came from one sample that was sequenced in a study of shared clonotypes between healthy human individuals. Using immunoSEQ multiplex PCR, the repertoire was profiled, and TCRdb retains in-frame clones only, with some absent. The table records about 590,000 clones, roughly 95% of them present only once. CD45RO-negative cells were positively selected for CCR7, leaving out terminally differentiated effector memory CD45RA+ cells. The specimen sequenced was naive CD8+ T cells sorted from blood. The origin of the receptors is a woman younger than 45 in good health.

The V call is TRBV5-4, the J call TRBJ1-1; weak D call: TRBD1 (5 bases). Germline values: CDR1 SGHNT, CDR2 YYREEE (reference sequence). CDR3 length: 13 residues. V was shortened by 8 bases and J by 3 bases, with 14 bases between the two germline ends. CDR3 in amino acids: CASQQPGDTEAFF. The CDR3 DNA reads TGTGCCAGTCAACAGCCGGGGGACACTGAAGCTTTCTTT.

V usage is TRBV9 and J usage is TRBJ1-3, with D possibly being TRBD1 (5 bases). Germline CDR1 is SGDLS and CDR2 is YYNGEE. Trimming took off 3 bases at V and 0 bases at J, with 13 bases between the two ends. CDR3 length: 16 residues. CDR3 sequence reads: CASSAGTGGSGNTIYF. The CDR3 bases are TGTGCCAGCAGCGCCGGGACGGGGGGCTCTGGAAACACCATATATTTT.

This chain links TRBV11-2 with TRBJ2-1; D is possibly TRBD2 (5 bases). CDR1 is SGHAT and CDR2 is FQNNGV in the germline V gene. Trimming took 0 bases from V and 4 from J, leaving 16 bases between them. The CDR3 totals 17 residues. Here the CDR3 reads CASSLDTRRTLYNEQFF. The CDR3 region has the DNA TGTGCCAGCAGCTTAGACACTAGGAGGACCCTTTACAATGAGCAGTTCTTC.

The J gene is TRBJ2-7, the V gene TRBV5-4, with D perhaps TRBD2 (5 bases). This CDR3 has 13 amino acids. The germline V gene encodes CDR1 SGHNT and CDR2 YYREEE (reference sequence). Trimming removed 4 bases from V and 3 bases from J, with 11 bases in between. CDR3 DNA sequence: TGTGCCAGCAGCCACGGGGAGCACTACGAGCAGTACTTC. Protein sequence: CASSHGEHYEQYF.

The V gene is TRBV28, the J gene TRBJ2-1; no firm D call. The CDR3 covers 11 residues. The germline gives CDR1 MDHEN, CDR2 SYDVKM. The V gene lost 3 bases and the J gene lost 9 bases, with 6 bases spanning the gap. CDR3 coding DNA: TGTGCCAGCAGTTTGTATAGTGAGCAGTTCTTC. It is translated as CASSLYSEQFF.

The chain recombines TRBV27 with TRBJ2-3; TRBD2 matches 15 bases. Germline CDR1 is MNHEY and CDR2 is SMNVEV (reference sequence). CDR3 length: 17 amino acids. V shed 8 bases and J 6 bases; nucleotides not matched to a gene: 12. The CDR3 sequence is CASLGLAGGWGGDTQYF. CDR3 DNA: TGTGCCAGCCTGGGACTAGCGGGAGGATGGGGCGGGGATACGCAGTATTTT.

The chain carries TRBV19 and TRBJ2-1; D is ambiguous. This CDR3 contains 14 residues. Trimming shortened V by 3 bases and J by 6 bases, and 12 bases separated the two germline ends. In germline, CDR1 is LNHDA, CDR2 SQIVND (reference sequence). In nucleotides, the CDR3 is TGTGCCAGTAGTATCGAAGGACGCGTCAATGAGCAGTTCTTC. It codes for CASSIEGRVNEQFF. The whole variable domain, remainder taken from reference TRBV19 and TRBJ2-1, is DGGITQSPKYLFRKEGQNVTLSCEQNLNHDAMYWYRQDPGQGLRLIYYSQIVNDFQKGDIAEGYSVSREKKESFPLTVTSAQKNPTAFYLCASSIEGRVNEQFFGPGTRLTVL.

The J gene is TRBJ1-1, the V gene TRBV28, with 10 bases identical to TRBD1. The germline gives CDR1 MDHEN, CDR2 SYDVKM. The trim removed 6 bases at V and 5 bases at J, leaving 9 bases unmatched. The CDR3 extends over 15 amino acids. CDR3 amino acids: CASSSQRQGATEAFF. CDR3 in DNA: TGTGCCAGCAGCTCTCAACGACAGGGGGCTACTGAAGCTTTCTTT. Drawing the rest from reference TRBV28 and TRBJ1-1, the complete variable domain is DVKVTQSSRYLVKRTGEKVFLECVQDMDHENMFWYRQDPGLGLRLIYFSYDVKMKEKGDIPEGYSVSREKKERFSLILESASTNQTSMYLCASSSQRQGATEAFFGQGTRLTVV.

V gene TRBV10-2 combines with J gene TRBJ1-5, with 10 bases fitting TRBD1. The CDR3 sequence is 19 residues long. Germline lookup yields CDR1 WSHSY and CDR2 SAAADI. The V and J ends lost 2 bases and 5 bases, in that order; junction bases with no gene match: 15. As DNA, the CDR3 is TGCGCCAGCAGTGAGAGGTTTGGGTTGGGACAGGGGACCGATCAGCCCCAGCATTTT. This sequence encodes CASSERFGLGQGTDQPQHF.

This chain joins TRBV7-3 and TRBJ2-1; D is ambiguous. The germline CDR1 and CDR2 sequences are SGHTA and FQGTGA. V was shortened by 5 bases and J by 0 bases, with 5 bases between the two germline ends. The CDR3 sequence is 13 residues long. CDR3 amino acids: CASSGSSYNEQFF. CDR3 sequence (DNA): TGTGCCAGCAGCGGAAGCTCCTACAATGAGCAGTTCTTC.

This rearrangement joins TRBV28 to TRBJ2-1; 7 positions match TRBD1. J lost 5 bases, V lost 7 bases, and 5 bases had no gene match. This CDR3 has 13 amino acids. Germline-derived CDR1 and CDR2 are MDHEN and SYDVKM. The CDR3 DNA reads TGTGCCAGCACTGAGACAGGGAACAATGAGCAGTTCTTC. Translated, it gives CASTETGNNEQFF.

The genes are TRBV6-1 and TRBJ2-1, with D perhaps TRBD1 (6 bases). CDR3 length: 12 amino acids. Germline CDR1 is MNHNS and CDR2 is SASEGT. Trimming took 7 bases from V and 3 from J, leaving 7 bases between them. The CDR3 DNA follows: TGTGCCAGCATACAGGGCTACAATGAGCAGTTCTTC. It is translated as CASIQGYNEQFF.

This clone was observed once. The genes are TRBV28 and TRBJ1-5; 9 positions match TRBD1. Germline V gene sequence: CDR1 MDHEN, CDR2 SYDVKM. V lost 3 bases to trimming and J lost 0 bases; unmatched junction nucleotides: 15. The CDR3 has 20 residues. The CDR3 region is CASSFSGGGDRVYSNQPQHF. CDR3 in DNA: TGTGCCAGCAGTTTTTCCGGAGGGGGGGACAGGGTGTATAGCAATCAGCCCCAGCATTTT. Full variable domain (rest looked up from reference TRBV28 and TRBJ1-5): DVKVTQSSRYLVKRTGEKVFLECVQDMDHENMFWYRQDPGLGLRLIYFSYDVKMKEKGDIPEGYSVSREKKERFSLILESASTNQTSMYLCASSFSGGGDRVYSNQPQHFGDGTRLSIL.

The CDR3 coding sequence is TGTGCCAGCAGCCCCGGGACAGGGGTATACGAGCAGTACTTC. Protein sequence: CASSPGTGVYEQYF. The rearrangement links TRBV28 to TRBJ2-7, with 10 nucleotides matching TRBD1. The trim removed 6 bases at V and 4 bases at J, leaving 6 bases unmatched. The germline gives CDR1 MDHEN, CDR2 SYDVKM. The CDR3 has 14 amino acids.

In this sample, this clone turned up once. This rearrangement joins TRBV13 to TRBJ2-4; D tentatively reads TRBD1 or TRBD2 (5 bases each). There are 16 residues in the CDR3. Between the trimmed V and J ends, which lost 1 base and 6 bases, there was a span of 16 bases. Germline loops: CDR1 PRHDT, CDR2 FYEKMQ (reference sequence). This CDR3 is CASSLVDGTQRNIQYF. CDR3 sequence (DNA): TGTGCCAGCAGCTTAGTTGACGGGACCCAGAGAAACATTCAGTACTTC.

This rearrangement joins TRBV16 to TRBJ2-5; tentative D call: TRBD2 (7 bases). The CDR3 is 15 residues long. V shed 0 bases and J shed 3 bases, with 11 bases lying between them. CDR1 is KGHSY and CDR2 is FQNENV in the germline V gene. This CDR3 is CASSQSRGAEETQYF. CDR3 bases: TGTGCCAGCAGCCAATCCCGGGGGGCGGAAGAGACCCAGTACTTC.

This clone has only one observation. J is TRBJ2-1 and V is TRBV30, with D unresolved. CDR1 and CDR2 (germline): GTSNPN, SVGIG (reference sequence). The CDR3 length is 13 residues. Trimming shortened V by 4 bases and J by 8 bases, and 15 bases separated the two germline ends. The CDR3, as DNA: TGTGCCTGGATGGCGGTCTTCCAGGATGAGCAGTTCTTC. Amino acids: CAWMAVFQDEQFF.

The V gene is TRBV28, the J gene TRBJ1-4; D might be TRBD1 (6 bases). Germline V lookup: CDR1 MDHEN, CDR2 SYDVKM. The ends were cut back, 4 bases at V and 2 bases at J, with 11 bases in the middle. CDR3 length: 15 residues. CDR3 sequence: CASSWGQGTNEKLFF. In DNA form, the CDR3 reads TGTGCCAGCAGTTGGGGGCAGGGGACTAATGAAAAACTGTTTTTT.

V gene TRBV18 combines with J gene TRBJ1-2; unclear D gene. The CDR3 length is 11 residues. CDR1 is KGHSH and CDR2 is LQKENI in the germline V gene. Trimming removed 3 bases from V and 3 bases from J, with 2 bases in between. CDR3 amino acids: CASSPDYGYTF. DNA for the CDR3: TGTGCCAGCTCACCCGACTATGGCTACACCTTC.

The V call is TRBV27, the J call TRBJ2-7; 12 bases fit TRBD2. V trimming: 4 bases; J trimming: 3 bases; junction bases outside the gene matches: 4. Germline CDR1 reads MNHEY; CDR2 reads SMNVEV (reference sequence). CDR3 length: 15 residues. For the CDR3, the DNA is TGTGCCAGCAGTTACACTAGCGGGAGGTTCTACGAGCAGTACTTC. It encodes CASSYTSGRFYEQYF.

The gene calls are TRBV18 and TRBJ2-3, with a tentative D call TRBD2 (5 bases). The CDR3 length is 16 residues. From germline, CDR1 is KGHSH and CDR2 LQKENI. V dropped 1 base and J dropped 2 bases, with 13 bases sitting between them. The CDR3 sequence is CASSPLVGEPTDTQYF. CDR3 bases: TGTGCCAGCTCACCACTCGTTGGGGAGCCCACAGATACGCAGTATTTT.

This clone was counted once. The gene calls are TRBV28 and TRBJ1-5, with D possibly TRBD1 on 5 matching bases. This CDR3 contains 15 residues. Trimming took off 4 bases at V and 2 bases at J, with 12 bases between the two ends. Per the germline V gene, CDR1 is MDHEN and CDR2 is SYDVKM. As DNA, the CDR3 is TGTGCCAGCAGTTGGAAGGGGATGGGCAATCAGCCCCAGCATTTT. Translating gives CASSWKGMGNQPQHF.